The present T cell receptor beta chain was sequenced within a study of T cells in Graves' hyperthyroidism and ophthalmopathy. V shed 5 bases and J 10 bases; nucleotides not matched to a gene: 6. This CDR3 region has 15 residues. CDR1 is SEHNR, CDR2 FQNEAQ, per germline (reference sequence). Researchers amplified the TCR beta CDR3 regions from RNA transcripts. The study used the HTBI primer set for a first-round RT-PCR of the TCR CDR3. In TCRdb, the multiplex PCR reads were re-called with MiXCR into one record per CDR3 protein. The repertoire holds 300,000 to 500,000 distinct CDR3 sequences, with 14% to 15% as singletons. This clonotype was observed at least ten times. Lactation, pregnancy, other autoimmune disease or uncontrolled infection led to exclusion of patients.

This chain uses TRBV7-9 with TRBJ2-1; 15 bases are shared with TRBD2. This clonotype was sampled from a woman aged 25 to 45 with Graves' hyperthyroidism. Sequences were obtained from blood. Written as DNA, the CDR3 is TGTGCCAGCAGCCTAGGACTAGCGGGAGGGTACGAGCAGTTCTTC. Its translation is CASSLGLAGGYEQFF.